These T cell receptor beta chains were read from a single sample in a study of radiotherapy plus CTLA-4 blockade in lung cancer. Libraries were prepared by immunoSEQ multiplex PCR; TCRdb keeps only in-frame clonotypes and omits some of them. The sample consists of about 43,000 clones, about two thirds of them appearing once. This specimen consisted of peripheral blood, obtained from a patient treated with radiotherapy plus ipilimumab. These receptors were obtained from a human donor with non-small cell lung cancer who had a partial response to radiotherapy plus ipilimumab. Each CDR3 is given with its conserved first and last residue. D genes are given only for firm matches. Not all rows give a size; the values are once, few, many and, for expanded clones, a class.

TRBJ1-2 NA TRBV10-3 few 13 TGTGCCATCAGTGAGTCGGGGGGATTTGGCTACACCTTC CAISESGGFGYTF
TRBJ1-5 NA TRBV10-3 NA 14 TGTGCCATCAGTGAGTCCTCGGGGAACCAGCCCCAGCATTTT CAISESSGNQPQHF
TRBJ1-1 NA TRBV4-3 few 14 TGCGCCAGCAGCCAAGATTCAGGGGAAGGGGAAGCTTTCTTT CASSQDSGEGEAFF
TRBJ1-1 NA TRBV7-9 few 13 TGTGCCAGCAGCTTAGAGGGGAGGTACGGAGCTTTCTTT CASSLEGRYGAFF
TRBJ2-1 TRBD2 TRBV19 NA 15 TGTGCCAGTAGTATCCGCCCGGGAGGGCCCAATGAGCAGTTCTTC CASSIRPGGPNEQFF
TRBJ2-2 TRBD2 TRBV7-9 NA 16 TGTGCCAGCAGCACTGTTAGCGGGAGGCATACCGGGGAGCTGTTTTTT CASSTVSGRHTGELFF
TRBJ1-5 NA TRBV29-1 few 13 TGCAGCGTAGCCTCAGGGGTGGATCAGCCCCAGCATTTT CSVASGVDQPQHF
TRBJ2-1 NA TRBV5-1 once 14 TGCGCCAGCAGCTTGGACAGCATAAGTGGTGAGCAGTTCTTC CASSLDSISGEQFF
TRBJ1-2 NA TRBV6-5 NA 14 TGTGCCAGCAGAAGACAGGTTAGGGACTATGGCTACACCTTC CASRRQVRDYGYTF
TRBJ1-2 NA TRBV6-6 NA 13 TGTGCCACCGTAATGGGGCCCGGTGCAGGCTACACCTTC CATVMGPGAGYTF
TRBJ2-7 TRBD1 TRBV5-1 NA 14 TGCGCCAGCAGCCAGGGGACAGGGGTGCAGGAGCAGTACTTC CASSQGTGVQEQYF
TRBJ1-1 NA TRBV6-6 medium-sized 14 TGTGCCAGCAGGCCTCGGGAAATGAACACTGAAGCTTTCTTT CASRPREMNTEAFF
TRBJ1-1 TRBD1 TRBV15 NA 17 TGTGCCACCAGGAAAAAACGGGACAGGGATCTAGGCACTGAAGCTTTCTTT CATRKKRDRDLGTEAFF
TRBJ2-3 TRBD2 TRBV15 NA 18 TGTGCCACCAGCAGAGACATCTGGCGGGAGGGTACCACAGATACGCAGTATTTT CATSRDIWREGTTDTQYF
TRBJ1-3 NA TRBV12-2 NA 15 TGTGCAAGTCGGTCTTACAGTCTCTCTGGAAACACCATATATTTT CASRSYSLSGNTIYF
TRBJ2-5 NA TRBV4-3 NA 13 TGCGCCAGCAGCCTCGGGGTGGAAGAGACCCAGTACTTC CASSLGVEETQYF
TRBJ1-2 NA TRBV7-2 few 16 TGTGCCAGCAGCTTAGGAGGGGGAGGGACTGAAGATGGCTACACCTTC CASSLGGGGTEDGYTF
TRBJ1-5 NA TRBV21-1 medium-sized 17 TGTGCCAGCAGCACCAGGAGCGGGGGGCGAGGAGAACAGCCCCAGCATTTT CASSTRSGGRGEQPQHF
TRBJ2-1 NA TRBV7-3 NA 12 TGTGCCAGCAGCGGAACTAGCTCTGAGCAGTTCTTC CASSGTSSEQFF
TRBJ1-6 NA TRBV6-5 few 12 TGTGCCAGCAGGAGCTATAATTCACCCCTCCACTTT CASRSYNSPLHF
TRBJ1-1 TRBD1 TRBV7-9 NA 15 TGTGCCAGCACCCCTGATCCAGGGGGCCGACAAGAAGCTTTCTTT CASTPDPGGRQEAFF
TRBJ2-3 TRBD2 TRBV5-1 NA 14 TGCGCCAGCAGCTTGCTAGCGGTCACAGATACGCAGTATTTT CASSLLAVTDTQYF
TRBJ1-2 NA TRBV23-1 NA 15 TGCGCCAGCAGTCCGAGCCAGGGTCGGAGTTATGGCTACACCTTC CASSPSQGRSYGYTF
TRBJ2-6 NA TRBV11-2 NA 15 TGTGCCAGCAGCTTACAGGTCTCTGGGGCCAACGTCCTGACTTTC CASSLQVSGANVLTF
TRBJ1-5 NA TRBV5-8 many 14 TGTGCCAGCAGCTTGGCAGGGGCCGGTCAGCCCCAGCATTTT CASSLAGAGQPQHF
TRBJ1-2 TRBD1 TRBV5-1 NA 13 TGCGCCAGCAGCGTAGAGACAGGGGGCGGCTACACCTTC CASSVETGGGYTF
TRBJ2-6 TRBD1 TRBV5-4 NA 20 TGTGCCAGCAGCTTGCCTCTGACAGGGAACGCCTTACCTGGGGCCAACGTCCTGACTTTC CASSLPLTGNALPGANVLTF
TRBJ2-2 TRBD1 TRBV11-2 NA 14 TGTGCCAGCAGCTCCCGACAGGGGACCGGGGAGCTGTTTTTT CASSSRQGTGELFF